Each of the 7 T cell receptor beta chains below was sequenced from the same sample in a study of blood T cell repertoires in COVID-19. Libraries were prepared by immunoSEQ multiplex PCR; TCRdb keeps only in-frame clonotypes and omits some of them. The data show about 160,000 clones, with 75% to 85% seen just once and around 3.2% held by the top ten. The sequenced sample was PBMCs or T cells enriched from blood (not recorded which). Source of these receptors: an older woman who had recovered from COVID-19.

The CDR3 is CASSPGPQGTNTEAFF. The CDR3 DNA reads TGCGCCAGCAGCCCGGGGCCACAGGGCACGAACACTGAAGCTTTCTTT. The chain joins TRBV5-1 to TRBJ1-1; D might be TRBD1 (6 bases). Trimming took off 4 bases at V and 1 base at J, with 17 bases between the two ends. The CDR3 is 16 residues long. Germline V gene data show CDR1 as SGHRS and CDR2 as YFSETQ. The whole variable domain, remainder taken from reference TRBV5-1 and TRBJ1-1, is KAGVTQTPRYLIKTRGQQVTLSCSPISGHRSVSWYQQTPGQGLQFLFEYFSETQRNKGNFPGRFSGRQFSNSRSEMNVSTLELGDSALYLCASSPGPQGTNTEAFFGQGTRLTVV.

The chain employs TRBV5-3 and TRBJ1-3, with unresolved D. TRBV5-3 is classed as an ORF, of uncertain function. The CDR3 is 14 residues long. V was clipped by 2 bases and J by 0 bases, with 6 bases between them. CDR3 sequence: CARSFVFSGNTIYF. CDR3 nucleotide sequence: TGTGCCAGAAGCTTTGTCTTCTCTGGAAACACCATATATTTT.

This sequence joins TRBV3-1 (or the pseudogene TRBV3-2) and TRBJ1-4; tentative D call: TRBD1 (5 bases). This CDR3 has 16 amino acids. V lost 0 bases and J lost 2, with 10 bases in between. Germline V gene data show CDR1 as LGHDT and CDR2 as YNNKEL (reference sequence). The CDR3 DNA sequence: TGTGCCAGCAGCCAAGATGGGGGGTGGACTAATGAAAAACTGTTTTTT. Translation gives CASSQDGGWTNEKLFF.

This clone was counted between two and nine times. This CDR3 is CATSKRGANLYEQYF. In DNA form, the CDR3 reads TGTGCCACCAGTAAACGGGGGGCCAACCTTTACGAGCAGTACTTC. This rearrangement joins TRBV24-1 to TRBJ2-7, with a weak D call TRBD2 (7 bases). This CDR3 comprises 15 residues. The V and J ends lost 6 bases and 4 bases respectively, with 18 bases between them. Germline CDR1 and CDR2: KGHDR and SFDVKD.

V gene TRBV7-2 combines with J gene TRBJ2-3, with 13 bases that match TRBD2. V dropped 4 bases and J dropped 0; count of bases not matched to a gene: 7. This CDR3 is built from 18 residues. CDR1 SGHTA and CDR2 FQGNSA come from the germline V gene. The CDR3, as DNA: TGTGCCAGCAGCTCAACTAGCGGGGGGGAAGCTAGCACAGATACGCAGTATTTT. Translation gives CASSSTSGGEASTDTQYF.

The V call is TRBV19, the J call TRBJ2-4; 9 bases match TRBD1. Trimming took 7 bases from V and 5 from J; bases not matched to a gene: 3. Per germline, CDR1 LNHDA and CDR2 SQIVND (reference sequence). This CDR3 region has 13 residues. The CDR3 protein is CASIDRGENIQYF. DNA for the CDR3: TGTGCCAGTATTGACAGGGGGGAAAACATTCAGTACTTC.

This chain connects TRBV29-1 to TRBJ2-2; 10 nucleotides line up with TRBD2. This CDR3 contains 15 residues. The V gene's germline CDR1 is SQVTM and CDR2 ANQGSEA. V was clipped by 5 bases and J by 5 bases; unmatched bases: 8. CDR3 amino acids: CSVRAGGPLTGELFF. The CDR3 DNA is TGCAGCGTTCGAGCGGGGGGGCCTTTAACCGGGGAGCTGTTTTTT.